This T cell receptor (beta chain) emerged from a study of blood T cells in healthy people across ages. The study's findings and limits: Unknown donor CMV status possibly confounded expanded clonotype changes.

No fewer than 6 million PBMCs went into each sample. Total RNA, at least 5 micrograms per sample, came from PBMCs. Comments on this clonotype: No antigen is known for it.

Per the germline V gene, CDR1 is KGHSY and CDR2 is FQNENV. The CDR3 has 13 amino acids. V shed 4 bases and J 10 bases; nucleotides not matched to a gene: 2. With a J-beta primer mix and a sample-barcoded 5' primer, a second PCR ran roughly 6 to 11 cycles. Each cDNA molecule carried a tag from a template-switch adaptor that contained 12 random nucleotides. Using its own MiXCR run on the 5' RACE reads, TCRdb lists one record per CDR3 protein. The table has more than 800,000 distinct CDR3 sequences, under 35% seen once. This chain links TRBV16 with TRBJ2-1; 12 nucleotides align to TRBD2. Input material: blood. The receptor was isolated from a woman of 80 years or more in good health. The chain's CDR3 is CASSPGTSGEQFF. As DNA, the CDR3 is TGTGCCAGCAGCCCCGGGACTAGCGGGGAGCAGTTCTTC.